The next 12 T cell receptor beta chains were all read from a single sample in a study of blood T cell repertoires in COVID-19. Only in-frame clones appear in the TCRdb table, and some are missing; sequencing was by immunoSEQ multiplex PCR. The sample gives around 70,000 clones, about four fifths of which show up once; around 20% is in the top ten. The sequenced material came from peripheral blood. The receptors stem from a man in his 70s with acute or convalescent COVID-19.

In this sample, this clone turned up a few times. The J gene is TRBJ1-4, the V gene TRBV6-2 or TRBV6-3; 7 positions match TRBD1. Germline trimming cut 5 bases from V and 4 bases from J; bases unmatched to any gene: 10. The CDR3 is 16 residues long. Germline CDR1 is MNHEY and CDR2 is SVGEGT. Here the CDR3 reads CASSPGRQGLNEKLFF. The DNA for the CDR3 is TGTGCCAGCAGTCCGGGCCGACAGGGCCTTAATGAAAAACTGTTTTTT.

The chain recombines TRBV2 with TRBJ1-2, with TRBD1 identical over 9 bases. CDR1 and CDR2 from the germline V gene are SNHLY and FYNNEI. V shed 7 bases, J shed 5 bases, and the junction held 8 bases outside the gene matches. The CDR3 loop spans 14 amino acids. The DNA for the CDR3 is TGTGCCAGCACACTGACAGGGGGACCGTATGGCTACACCTTC. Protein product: CASTLTGGPYGYTF.

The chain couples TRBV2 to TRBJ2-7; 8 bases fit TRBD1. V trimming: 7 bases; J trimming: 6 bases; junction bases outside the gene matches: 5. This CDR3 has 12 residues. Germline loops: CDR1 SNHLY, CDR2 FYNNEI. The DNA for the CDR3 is TGTGCCAGCATGAGACAGGGGACCGAGCAGTACTTC. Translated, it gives CASMRQGTEQYF.

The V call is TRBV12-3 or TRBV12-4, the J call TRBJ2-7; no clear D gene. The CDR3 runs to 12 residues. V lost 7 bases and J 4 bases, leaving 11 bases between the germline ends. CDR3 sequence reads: CASTKTRYEQYF. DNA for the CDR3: TGTGCCAGCACCAAAACCAGGTACGAGCAGTACTTC.

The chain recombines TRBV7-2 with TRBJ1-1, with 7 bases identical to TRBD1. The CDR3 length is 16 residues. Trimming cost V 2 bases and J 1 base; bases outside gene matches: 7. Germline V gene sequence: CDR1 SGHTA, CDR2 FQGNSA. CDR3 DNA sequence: TGTGCCAGCAGCTTAACCTGGGGACAGCCGAACACTGAAGCTTTCTTT. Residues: CASSLTWGQPNTEAFF.

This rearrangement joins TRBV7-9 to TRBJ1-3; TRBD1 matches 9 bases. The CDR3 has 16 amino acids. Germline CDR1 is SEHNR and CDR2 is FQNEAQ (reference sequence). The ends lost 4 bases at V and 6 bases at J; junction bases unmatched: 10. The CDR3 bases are TGTGCCAGCAGCTCCATTCAAGGGACAGGGCAAAACACCATATATTTT. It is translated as CASSSIQGTGQNTIYF.

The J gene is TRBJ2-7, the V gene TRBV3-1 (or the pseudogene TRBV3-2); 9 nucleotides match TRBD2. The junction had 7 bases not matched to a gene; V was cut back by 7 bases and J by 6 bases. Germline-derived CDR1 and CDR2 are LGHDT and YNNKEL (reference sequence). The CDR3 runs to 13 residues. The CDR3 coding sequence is TGTGCCAGCAACGGCGGGAGGGCCCGCGAGCAGTACTTC. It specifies CASNGGRAREQYF.

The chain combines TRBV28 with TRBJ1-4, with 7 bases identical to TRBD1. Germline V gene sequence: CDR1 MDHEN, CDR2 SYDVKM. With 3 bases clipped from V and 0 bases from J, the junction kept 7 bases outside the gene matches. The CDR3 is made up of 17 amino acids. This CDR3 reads CASSFQGGAATNEKLFF. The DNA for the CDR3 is TGTGCCAGCAGTTTCCAGGGGGGCGCTGCAACTAATGAAAAACTGTTTTTT.

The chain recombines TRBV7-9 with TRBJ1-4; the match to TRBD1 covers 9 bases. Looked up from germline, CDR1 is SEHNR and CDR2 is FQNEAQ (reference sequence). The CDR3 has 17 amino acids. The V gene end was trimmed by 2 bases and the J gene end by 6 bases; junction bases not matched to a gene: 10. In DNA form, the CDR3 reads TGTGCCAGCAGCTTACCACAGGGGGCCCAAGCCCATGAAAAACTGTTTTTT. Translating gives CASSLPQGAQAHEKLFF.

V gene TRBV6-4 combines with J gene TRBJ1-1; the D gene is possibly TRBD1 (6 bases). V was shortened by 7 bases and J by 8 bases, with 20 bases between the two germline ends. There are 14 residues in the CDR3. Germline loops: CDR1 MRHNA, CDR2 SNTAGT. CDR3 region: CASKSQWGPGEAFF. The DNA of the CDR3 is TGTGCCAGCAAGTCTCAGTGGGGGCCGGGCGAAGCTTTCTTT.

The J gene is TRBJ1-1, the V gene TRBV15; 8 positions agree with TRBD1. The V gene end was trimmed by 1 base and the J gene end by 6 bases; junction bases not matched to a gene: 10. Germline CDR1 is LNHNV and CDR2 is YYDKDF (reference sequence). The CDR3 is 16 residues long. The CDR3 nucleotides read TGTGCCACCAGCAGAGTGAGGGCACAGGGGGGAGCTGAAGCTTTCTTT. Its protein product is CATSRVRAQGGAEAFF. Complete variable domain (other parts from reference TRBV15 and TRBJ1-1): DAMVIQNPRYQVTQFGKPVTLSCSQTLNHNVMYWYQQKSSQAPKLLFHYYDKDFNNEADTPDNFQSRRPNTSFCFLDIRSPGLGDTAMYLCATSRVRAQGGAEAFFGQGTRLTVV.

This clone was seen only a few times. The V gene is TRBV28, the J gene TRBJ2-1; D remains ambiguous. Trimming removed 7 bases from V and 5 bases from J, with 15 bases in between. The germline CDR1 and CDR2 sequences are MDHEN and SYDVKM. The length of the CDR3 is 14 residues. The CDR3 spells CASTSAIANNEQFF. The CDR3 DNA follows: TGTGCCAGCACCTCAGCGATCGCAAACAATGAGCAGTTCTTC.